Presented here are 29 T cell receptor beta chains from one specimen sequenced in a study of vaccination effects on CD4 cells after COVID-19. Some clones are missing from TCRdb's copy, which holds only in-frame ones; the method was immunoSEQ multiplex PCR. The repertoire holds 65,000 to 70,000 clones, with around four fifths as singletons. For these TCRs, the target antigens are not known. ViraFEST assay sequencing came after antigen-specific CD4+ T cells were expanded with viral peptide pools. Following an approximately 9-day culture, CD4+ T cells were purified. Vaccination of participants consisted of two doses of either the BNT162b2 or mRNA-1273 vaccine. Sequenced here: CD4+ T cells from PBMCs cultured with HCoV-OC43 spike peptides, sampled after COVID-19 vaccination. Subset described: HCoV-OC43 spike overlapping peptide pool stimulation. The source is a human donor who received a COVID-19 vaccine.

The genes are TRBV6-5 and TRBJ1-2; 8 nucleotides agree with TRBD1. The ends lost 6 bases at V and 7 bases at J; junction bases unmatched: 7. CDR3 length: 13 amino acids. Germline loops: CDR1 MNHEY, CDR2 SVGAGI. CDR3 in DNA: TGTGCCAGCAGGCGAGGACAGGGCCCTGGCTACACCTTC. Encoded protein: CASRRGQGPGYTF.

A few counts support this clone. The rearrangement joins TRBV10-3 to TRBJ1-1, with 12 bases matching TRBD1. V lost 5 bases, J lost 5 bases, and 9 bases stayed unmatched. Germline CDR1 ENHRY, CDR2 SYGVKD. This CDR3 is 16 amino acids long. The CDR3 sequence is CAISPGQGAGGTEAFF. Here the CDR3 DNA reads TGTGCCATCAGTCCGGGACAGGGGGCAGGAGGGACTGAAGCTTTCTTT.

A few counts support this clone. This chain connects TRBV6-1 to TRBJ2-1; D call uncertain. With 1 base removed from V and 4 bases from J, the gap between germline ends came to 8 bases. The CDR3 is 14 residues long. CDR1 and CDR2 from the germline V gene are MNHNS and SASEGT. CDR3 sequence (DNA): TGTGCCAGCAGTGAAGTTGTCCGGTACAATGAGCAGTTCTTC. Its translation is CASSEVVRYNEQFF.

The chain uses TRBV27 and TRBJ2-2; D is possibly TRBD1 or TRBD2 (5 bases each). Germline CDR1 MNHEY, CDR2 SMNVEV (reference sequence). Deletions cut 3 bases from V and 1 base from J, with 12 bases between. The CDR3 totals 16 residues. CDR3 in DNA: TGTGCCAGCAGTTTCCGGGTTGGGGGGAACACCGGGGAGCTGTTTTTT. It is translated as CASSFRVGGNTGELFF.

The V call is TRBV5-4, the J call TRBJ2-5, with 7 nucleotides matching TRBD1. The CDR3 contains 12 residues. From germline, CDR1 is SGHNT and CDR2 YYREEE (reference sequence). V lost 4 bases and J lost 10; bases outside the gene matches: 7. The chain's CDR3 is CASSGRDSLQYF. The CDR3 region has the DNA TGTGCCAGCAGCGGAAGGGACAGCCTCCAGTACTTC.

The chain has TRBV7-9 and TRBJ1-4; 7 positions match TRBD1. The V segment lost 4 bases and the J segment 7 bases; nucleotides outside the gene matches: 9. The CDR3 covers 15 residues. Per the germline V gene, CDR1 is SEHNR and CDR2 is FQNEAQ (reference sequence). The CDR3 DNA sequence: TGTGCCAGCAGCTACGCAGGGGGAGGAAGTGAAAAACTGTTTTTT. It yields the protein CASSYAGGGSEKLFF.

The V and J genes are TRBV5-3 and TRBJ1-5; D may be TRBD1 (6 bases). TRBV5-3 is classed as an ORF, of uncertain function. The ends were cut back, 2 bases at V and 0 bases at J, with 18 bases in the middle. The CDR3 is 18 residues long. The CDR3 region has the DNA TGTGCCAGAAGCTTACTCCCCTACGGGACACATAGCAATCAGCCCCAGCATTTT. It is translated as CARSLLPYGTHSNQPQHF.

This rearrangement joins TRBV10-3 to TRBJ1-1, with D perhaps TRBD1 (6 bases). V lost 0 bases, J lost 7 bases, and 12 bases lay in between. The CDR3 sequence is 14 residues long. Germline assignment: CDR1 ENHRY and CDR2 SYGVKD. This chain's CDR3 is CAISESQGVGEAFF. The DNA of the CDR3 is TGTGCCATCAGTGAGTCACAGGGAGTGGGTGAAGCTTTCTTT.

The chain carries TRBV18 and TRBJ1-3; D call uncertain. Germline CDR1 and CDR2: KGHSH and LQKENI. Trimming took off 3 bases at V and 5 bases at J, with 11 bases between the two ends. The CDR3 loop spans 14 amino acids. CDR3 DNA sequence: TGTGCCAGCTCACCTACGACATTGCGAAACACCATATATTTT. Amino acid sequence: CASSPTTLRNTIYF.

The rearrangement joins TRBV5-1 to TRBJ2-3; 7 nucleotides line up with TRBD2. Germline trimming cut 0 bases from V and 4 bases from J; bases unmatched to any gene: 8. The CDR3 sequence is 16 residues long. In germline, CDR1 is SGHRS, CDR2 YFSETQ. CDR3: CASSLGSSGGSDTQYF. The CDR3 coding sequence is TGCGCCAGCAGCTTGGGGTCTAGCGGCGGTTCAGATACGCAGTATTTT.

This sequence joins TRBV5-5 and TRBJ1-4; possible D gene TRBD1, 6 bases. The CDR3 has 15 residues. V was shortened by 4 bases and J by 10 bases, with 20 bases between the two germline ends. Germline V lookup: CDR1 SGHKS, CDR2 YYEKEE (reference sequence). CDR3 in amino acids: CASSPVQGTGGKLFF. The CDR3, as DNA: TGTGCCAGCAGCCCCGTGCAGGGGACGGGAGGAAAACTGTTTTTT.

The chain carries TRBV3-1 (or the pseudogene TRBV3-2) and TRBJ2-7; D call uncertain. The V gene lost 2 bases and the J gene lost 8 bases, with 13 bases spanning the gap. From germline, CDR1 is LGHDT and CDR2 YNNKEL (reference sequence). This CDR3 comprises 13 residues. The CDR3 is CASSQLPVRQQYV. As DNA, the CDR3 is TGTGCCAGCAGCCAACTCCCGGTCCGGCAGCAGTACGTC.

The chain combines TRBV6-1 with TRBJ2-5; TRBD2 is a possible D gene (5 bases). With 0 bases removed from V and 9 bases from J, the gap between germline ends came to 20 bases. The CDR3 sequence is 16 residues long. Per the germline V gene, CDR1 is MNHNS and CDR2 is SASEGT. In nucleotides, the CDR3 is TGTGCCAGCAGTGAAGCGCTTTCGGCACTCAAGGAGGCCCAGTACTTC. Translating it yields CASSEALSALKEAQYF.

V is TRBV5-1 and J is TRBJ1-1; a possible D gene is TRBD1 (5 bases). V was trimmed by 0 bases and J by 7 bases, leaving 13 bases between them. This CDR3 contains 14 residues. CDR1 SGHRS and CDR2 YFSETQ come from the germline V gene. CDR3 amino acids: CASSLVAGPVEAFF. CDR3 sequence (DNA): TGCGCCAGCAGCTTGGTGGCAGGGCCGGTTGAAGCTTTCTTT. Looking up the rest from reference TRBV5-1 and TRBJ1-1 gives the full variable domain: KAGVTQTPRYLIKTRGQQVTLSCSPISGHRSVSWYQQTPGQGLQFLFEYFSETQRNKGNFPGRFSGRQFSNSRSEMNVSTLELGDSALYLCASSLVAGPVEAFFGQGTRLTVV.

The chain employs TRBV6-5 and TRBJ2-3; TRBD1 is a possible D gene (6 bases). The V end was cut by 5 bases, the J end by 1 base, with 10 bases between. The CDR3 consists of 14 residues. The germline V gene encodes CDR1 MNHEY and CDR2 SVGAGI. The CDR3 protein is CASSLRQGTDTQYF. The CDR3 nucleotides are TGTGCCAGCAGTCTACGACAGGGCACAGATACGCAGTATTTT.

The genes are TRBV7-3 and TRBJ2-7, with TRBD2 matching over 10 bases. Germline lookup yields CDR1 SGHTA and CDR2 FQGTGA. The junction had 8 bases not matched to a gene; V was cut back by 5 bases and J by 7 bases. This CDR3 is built from 14 residues. CDR3 sequence reads: CASSQSGGASEQYV. The CDR3 DNA is TGTGCCAGCAGCCAGAGCGGGGGGGCCTCGGAGCAGTACGTC.

The V and J genes are TRBV5-1 and TRBJ2-1; 11 positions match TRBD1. This CDR3 comprises 14 residues. The junction had 4 bases not matched to a gene; V was cut back by 4 bases and J by 7 bases. Germline V gene sequence: CDR1 SGHRS, CDR2 YFSETQ. Here the CDR3 DNA reads TGCGCCAGCAGCGACGGACAGGGGGCGAATGAGCAGTTCTTC. It yields the protein CASSDGQGANEQFF. Looking up the rest from reference TRBV5-1 and TRBJ2-1 gives the full variable domain: KAGVTQTPRYLIKTRGQQVTLSCSPISGHRSVSWYQQTPGQGLQFLFEYFSETQRNKGNFPGRFSGRQFSNSRSEMNVSTLELGDSALYLCASSDGQGANEQFFGPGTRLTVL.

V and J are TRBV5-1 and TRBJ1-2, with 8 bases that match TRBD1. Germline V lookup: CDR1 SGHRS, CDR2 YFSETQ. V trimming: 3 bases; J trimming: 4 bases; junction bases outside the gene matches: 5. The CDR3 is 14 amino acids. CDR3 sequence reads: CASSSEGQGYGYTF. CDR3 sequence (DNA): TGCGCCAGCAGCTCTGAAGGACAGGGCTATGGCTACACCTTC. Using reference TRBV5-1 and TRBJ1-2 for the parts outside the CDR3, the full variable domain is KAGVTQTPRYLIKTRGQQVTLSCSPISGHRSVSWYQQTPGQGLQFLFEYFSETQRNKGNFPGRFSGRQFSNSRSEMNVSTLELGDSALYLCASSSEGQGYGYTFGSGTRLTVV.

This rearrangement joins TRBV5-1 to TRBJ2-3; D is ambiguous. Between the trimmed V and J ends, which lost 2 bases and 5 bases, there was a span of 3 bases. Germline V lookup: CDR1 SGHRS, CDR2 YFSETQ. This CDR3 region has 11 residues. DNA of the CDR3: TGCGCCAGCAGCTTAATAGATACGCAGTATTTT. Amino acid sequence: CASSLIDTQYF.

In its sample, this clone was seen once. The rearrangement links TRBV28 to TRBJ1-2; the match to TRBD1 covers 10 bases. Germline CDR1 and CDR2: MDHEN and SYDVKM. The CDR3 totals 16 residues. Losses at the gene ends were 8 bases for V and 4 bases for J; bases not matched to a gene: 13. CDR3 nucleotides: TGTGCCAGCCGTCCGGACAGGGGGAACTTTGGCTATGGCTACACCTTC. It specifies CASRPDRGNFGYGYTF.

This clone was picked up a small number of times. CDR3 sequence (DNA): TGTGCCAGCAGCCGCTCAGGGGGCGAGAACACTGAAGCTTTCTTT. Protein sequence: CASSRSGGENTEAFF. V gene TRBV7-2 combines with J gene TRBJ1-1; TRBD1 aligns across 8 bases. Germline loops: CDR1 SGHTA, CDR2 FQGNSA. The length of the CDR3 is 15 residues. Trimming cost V 5 bases and J 1 base; bases outside gene matches: 6.

The V call is TRBV9, the J call TRBJ1-4; D is ambiguous. Germline assignment: CDR1 SGDLS and CDR2 YYNGEE. V gave up 0 bases and J gave up 4 bases, with 10 bases separating them. This CDR3 has 15 amino acids. The DNA of the CDR3 is TGTGCCAGCAGCGTAGGGTCGACAAGTAATGAAAAACTGTTTTTT. This translates into CASSVGSTSNEKLFF. Full variable domain (remainder filled in from reference TRBV9 and TRBJ1-4): DSGVTQTPKHLITATGQRVTLRCSPRSGDLSVYWYQQSLDQGLQFLIQYYNGEERAKGNILERFSAQQFPDLHSELNLSSLELGDSALYFCASSVGSTSNEKLFFGSGTQLSVL.

V usage is TRBV6-5 and J usage is TRBJ1-3; D is perhaps TRBD1 (5 bases). This CDR3 comprises 14 residues. CDR1 and CDR2 from the germline V gene are MNHEY and SVGAGI. V was pared by 7 bases and J by 1 base, with 11 bases between. The CDR3 DNA is TGTGCCAGCACCAGGGACTTATCTGGAAACACCATATATTTT. It is translated as CASTRDLSGNTIYF.

This chain uses TRBV9 with TRBJ1-3; D uncertain. Germline CDR1 SGDLS, CDR2 YYNGEE. The V end lost 4 bases, the J end lost 0 bases, and 8 bases lay between the germline ends. The CDR3 sequence is 14 residues long. The CDR3 nucleotides read TGTGCCAGCAGCCCCCGAATCTCTGGAAACACCATATATTTT. It yields the protein CASSPRISGNTIYF.

The rearrangement links TRBV29-1 to TRBJ2-3; D is possibly TRBD2 (7 bases). The CDR3 is made up of 14 amino acids. V was pared by 8 bases and J by 1 base, with 16 bases between. CDR1 SQVTM and CDR2 ANQGSEA come from the germline V gene. Written as DNA, the CDR3 is TGCAGCACCTTTCGGGGGGCGGGCACAGATACGCAGTATTTT. Translation gives CSTFRGAGTDTQYF.

The rearrangement links TRBV12-3 or TRBV12-4 to TRBJ1-6; D possibly corresponds to TRBD1 (5 bases). Trimming removed 8 bases at V and 14 bases at J, with 16 bases between. The CDR3 contains 12 residues. In DNA, the CDR3 is TGTGCCAGCCAACCCGGCCAGGGATCCCTCCACTTT. Its translation is CASQPGQGSLHF.

V usage is TRBV9 and J usage is TRBJ1-2, with D unresolved. The V gene's germline CDR1 is SGDLS and CDR2 YYNGEE. V gave up 6 bases and J gave up 4 bases, with 16 bases separating them. The CDR3 runs to 14 residues. In nucleotides, the CDR3 is TGTGCCAGCACCCCGTCTGAAGGCCTCTATGGCTACACCTTC. It is translated as CASTPSEGLYGYTF.

The gene calls are TRBV5-6 and TRBJ1-2; tentative D call: TRBD1 (5 bases). Trimming took off 1 base at V and 4 bases at J, with 11 bases between the two ends. CDR3 length: 14 residues. Germline V gene lookup returns CDR1 SGHDT and CDR2 YYEEEE. The CDR3, as DNA: TGTGCCAGCAGCTTGCCCAGGGTCTTCTATGGCTACACCTTC. This codes for CASSLPRVFYGYTF.

This clone was picked up one time. The V call is TRBV18, the J call TRBJ2-1; no reliable D call. V lost 3 bases to trimming and J lost 5 bases, with 17 bases between them. This CDR3 is built from 16 residues. Germline V gives CDR1 KGHSH, CDR2 LQKENI. The CDR3, as DNA: TGTGCCAGCTCACCCGGCCACCTATCGAATAACAATGAGCAGTTCTTC. Amino acid sequence: CASSPGHLSNNNEQFF.